This T cell receptor (beta chain) was identified in a study of beta chain features in type 1 diabetes. Study-level points and caveats: Among type 1 diabetes patients, VDJ junctions had fewer insertions and more deletions.

This clone has a handful of counts. The antigen is not known. The junction had 6 bases not matched to a gene; V was cut back by 4 bases and J by 3 bases. Germline V gives CDR1 GTSNPN, CDR2 SVGIG (reference sequence). The CDR3 totals 15 residues. Reverse transcribing all isolated RNA meant expressed TCRB transcripts were sequenced. Assay used: immunoSEQ multiplex PCR; TCRdb lists only in-frame clones, some missing. This sample has hundreds of thousands of clones; about an eighth occur once, and the top ten carry 0.045% to 0.06%. Sequencing was done on a sample of naive CD4+ T cells from blood. This TCR came from a woman aged 18-30 years in good health. The chain couples TRBV30 to TRBJ2-3, with 11 bases lining up with TRBD2. CDR3 loop: CAWKRLAGLTDTQYF. The CDR3 nucleotides read TGTGCCTGGAAGCGACTAGCGGGACTGACAGATACGCAGTATTTT.